This TCR beta chain was captured in a study of a mutant IDH1 vaccine in newly diagnosed glioma. About the research overall: Pretreatment consisted of radiotherapy, temozolomide, or both, with most receiving both. Notes on the study in general: Across multiple MHC alleles, 80% to 95% of patients had vaccine-induced responses.

Worth noting for this clone: What it recognizes is unknown.

Described time point: baseline, week 1 (first vaccination visit). Treatment noted: pre-vaccination baseline after standard-of-care therapy. The CDR3 length is 11 residues. The germline CDR1 and CDR2 sequences are LNHDA and SQIVND (reference sequence). The V end was cut by 3 bases, the J end by 10 bases, with 6 bases between. Here immunoSEQ multiplex PCR was the method, and the copy in TCRdb shows in-frame clones only, minus some. The sample carries tens of thousands of clones, 86% recorded once. The receptor comes from a man aged 35 to 55 with glioma. The chain couples TRBV19 to TRBJ2-2; D is undetermined. The material was PBMCs, obtained from a glioma patient treated with radiotherapy, temozolomide or both. The CDR3 nucleotides read TGTGCCAGTAGTATTAGGGTGGAGCTGTTTTTT. This translates into CASSIRVELFF.